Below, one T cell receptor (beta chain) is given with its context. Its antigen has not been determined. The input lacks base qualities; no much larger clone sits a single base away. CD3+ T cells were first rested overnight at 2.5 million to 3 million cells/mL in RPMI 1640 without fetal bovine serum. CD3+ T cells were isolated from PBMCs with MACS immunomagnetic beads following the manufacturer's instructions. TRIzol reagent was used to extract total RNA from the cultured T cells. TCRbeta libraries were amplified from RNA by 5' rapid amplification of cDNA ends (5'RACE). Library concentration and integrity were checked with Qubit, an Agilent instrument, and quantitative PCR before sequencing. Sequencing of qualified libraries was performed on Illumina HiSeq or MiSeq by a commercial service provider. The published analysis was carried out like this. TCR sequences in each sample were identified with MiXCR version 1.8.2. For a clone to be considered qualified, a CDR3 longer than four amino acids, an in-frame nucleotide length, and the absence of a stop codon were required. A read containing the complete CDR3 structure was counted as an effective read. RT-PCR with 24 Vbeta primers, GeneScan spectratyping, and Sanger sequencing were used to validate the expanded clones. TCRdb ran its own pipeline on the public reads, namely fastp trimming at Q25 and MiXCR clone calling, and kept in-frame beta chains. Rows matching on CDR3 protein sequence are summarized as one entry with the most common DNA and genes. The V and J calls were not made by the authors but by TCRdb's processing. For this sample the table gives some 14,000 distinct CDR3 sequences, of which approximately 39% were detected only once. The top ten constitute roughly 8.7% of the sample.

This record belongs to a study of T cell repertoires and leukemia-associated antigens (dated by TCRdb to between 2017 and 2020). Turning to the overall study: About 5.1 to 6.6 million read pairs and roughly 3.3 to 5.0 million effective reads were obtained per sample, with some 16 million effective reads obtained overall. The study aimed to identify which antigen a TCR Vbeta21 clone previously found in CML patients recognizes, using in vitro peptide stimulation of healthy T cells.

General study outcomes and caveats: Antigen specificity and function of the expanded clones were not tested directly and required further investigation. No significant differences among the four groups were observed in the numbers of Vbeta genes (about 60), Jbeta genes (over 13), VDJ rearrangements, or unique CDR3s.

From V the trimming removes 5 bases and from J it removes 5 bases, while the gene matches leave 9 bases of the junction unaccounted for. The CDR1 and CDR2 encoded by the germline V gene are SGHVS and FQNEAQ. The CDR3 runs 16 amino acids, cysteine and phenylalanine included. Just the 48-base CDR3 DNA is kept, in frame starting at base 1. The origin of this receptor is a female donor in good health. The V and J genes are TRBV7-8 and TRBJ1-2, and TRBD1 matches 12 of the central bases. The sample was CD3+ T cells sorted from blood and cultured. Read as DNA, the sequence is TGTGCCAGCAGCATATGGGGGGACAGGGGGCCGTATGGCTACACCTTC. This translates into CASSIWGDRGPYGYTF.